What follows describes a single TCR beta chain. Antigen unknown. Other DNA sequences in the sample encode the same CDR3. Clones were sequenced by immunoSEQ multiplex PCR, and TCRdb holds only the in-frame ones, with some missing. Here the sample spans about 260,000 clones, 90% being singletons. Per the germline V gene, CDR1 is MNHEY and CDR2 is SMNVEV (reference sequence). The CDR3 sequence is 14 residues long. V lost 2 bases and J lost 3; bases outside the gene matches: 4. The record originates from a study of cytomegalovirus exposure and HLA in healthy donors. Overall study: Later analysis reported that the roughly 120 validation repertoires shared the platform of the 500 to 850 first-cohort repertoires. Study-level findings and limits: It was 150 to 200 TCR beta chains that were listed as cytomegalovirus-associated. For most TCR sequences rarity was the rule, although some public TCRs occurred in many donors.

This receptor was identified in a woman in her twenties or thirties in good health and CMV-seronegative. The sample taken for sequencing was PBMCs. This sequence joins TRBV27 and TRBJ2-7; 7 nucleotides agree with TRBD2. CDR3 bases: TGTGCCAGCAGTTTAAGACTAGCAGGCTACGAGCAGTACTTC. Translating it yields CASSLRLAGYEQYF.